Given below is one T cell receptor beta chain in context. This sample is part of a study of blood T cell repertoires in COVID-19. The V end was cut by 1 base, the J end by 7 bases, with 6 bases between. This CDR3 is 13 amino acids long. Germline V gene sequence: CDR1 SGHKS, CDR2 YYEKEE (reference sequence). TCRdb's copy holds only in-frame clones and misses some; the assay was immunoSEQ multiplex PCR. This sample yields about 83,000 clones, of which around 84% are seen a single time; under 8.5% belongs to the top ten. This sequence originates from an older man with active or convalescent COVID-19. The rearrangement links TRBV5-5 to TRBJ1-6; D uncertain. The sequencing input was peripheral blood. The CDR3 coding sequence is TGTGCCAGCAGCTTGATTCAGAATTCACCCCTCCACTTT. Its protein product is CASSLIQNSPLHF. The variable domain in full, completed from reference TRBV5-5 and TRBJ1-6, reads DAGVTQSPTHLIKTRGQQVTLRCSPISGHKSVSWYQQVLGQGPQFIFQYYEKEERGRGNFPDRFSARQFPNYSSELNVNALLLGDSALYLCASSLIQNSPLHFGNGTRLTVT.